This T cell receptor (beta chain) was recorded in a study of blood T cell repertoires in COVID-19 (dated by TCRdb to 2019 to 2021). For the study in its entirety: Collaborator samples came from the United States, Italy and Spain and covered acute and convalescent phases of COVID-19. HLA class I and class II types, where available, came from metadata supplied by the sample provider rather than from assay-based typing. The dataset comprised deeply sampled blood TCRbeta repertoires from subjects exposed to, actively infected with, or recovered from COVID-19. The prospective study material was composed of cDNA or gDNA derived from T cells, B-cell-depleted T cells, or PBMCs. The repertoires were released in a freely available public database intended as a resource for research on the immune response to SARS-CoV-2. Nearly every sample came with metadata listing a de-identified subject ID, COVID-19 status, age in years and sex. The samples were drawn from the first 160 participants of the ongoing ImmuneRACE study and from over 950 subjects provided by 6 global collaborators. What the research found in general, with its limitations: The amount of clinical and demographic metadata varied by source and participant and was provided uncurated.

This clone was seen more than once but under ten times. Its antigen is still unknown. Base-call qualities are not available, and no considerably larger clone is one nucleotide away. TCRbeta CDR3 regions were amplified from genomic DNA by means of the immunoSEQ Assay, a bias-controlled multiplex PCR. For the original study's pipeline: Within the assay, amplification of reference gene primers was used to estimate how many nucleated cells each sample contained. Sequence reads were collapsed and filtered to measure the absolute abundance of every unique TCRbeta CDR3 rearrangement. For each sample, productive Simpson clonality was calculated as the square root of Simpson's diversity index over productive rearrangements. Here the immuneACCESS table is served through TCRdb, limited to in-frame sequences with V and J called. Missing clones are a known gap in these copies; in checked studies unresolved V genes cover under half, and the rest lacks a known reason. V, J and clone size are taken as reported in that table, and D and trimming were inferred from the DNA itself. The sample table records more than 200,000 clones; over 80% of these occur just once. The ten top clones hold under 3% of the sample.

Whole blood was collected in K2EDTA tubes by collaborating institutions according to the institutions' own protocols. For TCRbeta analysis, collaborators shipped samples as frozen whole blood, isolated PBMCs, or DNA extracted from either of those sample types. The CDR3 has 12 amino acids, counting the end cysteine and phenylalanine. Only the CDR3 part of the read is kept: 36 bases, read in frame from the first base. V is pared back by 4 bases and J by 5 bases, with 9 bases lying between the germline termini. The germline V gene specifies MNHEY as CDR1 and SVGAGI as CDR2. This TCR was sampled from a woman aged 70-85 years with active or convalescent COVID-19. Sequencing was done on a sample of peripheral blood. The V and J segments used are TRBV6-5 and TRBJ2-7; no D gene can be assigned with confidence. The sequenced DNA is TGTGCCAGCAGTTGGGCAGGTGACGAGCAGTACTTC. Translated, this is CASSWAGDEQYF.